This TCR beta chain was captured in a study of tumor-infiltrating lymphocytes in primary liver carcinoma. In the case of this clonotype: At one end the junction does not follow the germline gene, possibly because of a read error.

Making TCR beta cDNA involved roughly 500 ng total RNA and a constant-region primer. ARM-PCR, slightly modified, supplied the TCR beta libraries through three nested multiplex PCR rounds. Forward primers for TRBV1-TRBV30 and a C-beta reverse primer served the first two PCR rounds, at 10 cycles each. TCRdb passed the multiplex PCR reads through MiXCR, listing each CDR3 protein once. The data hold approximately 320,000 distinct CDR3 sequences, with more than 55% observed a single time. Germline DNA was also extracted, while the blood RNA originated from unsorted whole blood. CDR3 length equals 15 residues. Germline V gives CDR1 KGHDR, CDR2 SFDVKD.

This TCR derives from a woman aged 25 to 39 with primary liver carcinoma and hepatitis B virus infection. The source material was peripheral blood. The rearrangement joins TRBV24-1 to TRBJ1-3; 7 nucleotides align to TRBD1. The DNA of the CDR3 is TGTGCCACCAGTGCCGGACAGGCCTCTGGAAACACCATATATTTC. This sequence encodes CATSAGQASGNTIYF.